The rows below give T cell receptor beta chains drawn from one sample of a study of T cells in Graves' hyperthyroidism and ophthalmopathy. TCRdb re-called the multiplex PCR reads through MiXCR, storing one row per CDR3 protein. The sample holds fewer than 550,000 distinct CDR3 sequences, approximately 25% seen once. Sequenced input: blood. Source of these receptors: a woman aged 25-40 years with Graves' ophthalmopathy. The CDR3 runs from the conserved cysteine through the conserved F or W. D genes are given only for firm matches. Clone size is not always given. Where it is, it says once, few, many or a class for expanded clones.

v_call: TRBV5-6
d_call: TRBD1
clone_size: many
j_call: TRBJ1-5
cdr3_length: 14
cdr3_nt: TGTGCCAGCAGCTTAGGGACAGGGTATCAGCCCCAGCATTTT
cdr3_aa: CASSLGTGYQPQHF

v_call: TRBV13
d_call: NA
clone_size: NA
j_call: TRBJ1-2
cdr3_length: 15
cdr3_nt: TGTGCCAGCAGCGTTACAGGCCTCCCTAACTATGGCTACACCTTC
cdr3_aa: CASSVTGLPNYGYTF

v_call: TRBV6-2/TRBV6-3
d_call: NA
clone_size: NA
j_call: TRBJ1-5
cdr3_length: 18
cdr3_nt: TGTGCCAGCAGTCCCCTTCTACCTGGGGGTTATAGCAATCAGCCCCAGCATTTT
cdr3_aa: CASSPLLPGGYSNQPQHF

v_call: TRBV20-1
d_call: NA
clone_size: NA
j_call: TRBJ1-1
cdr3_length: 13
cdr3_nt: TGCAGTGCTAGTGAGACTCAAAAGACTGAAGCTTTCTTT
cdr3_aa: CSASETQKTEAFF

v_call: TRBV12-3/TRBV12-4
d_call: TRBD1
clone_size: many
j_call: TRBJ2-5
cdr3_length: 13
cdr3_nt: TGTGCCAGCAGTCAAGACAGGGGAGAGACCCAGTACTTC
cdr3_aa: CASSQDRGETQYF

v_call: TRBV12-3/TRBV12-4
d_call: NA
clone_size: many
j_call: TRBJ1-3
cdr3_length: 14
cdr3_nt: TGTGCCAGCAGCCTCTCCCTCTCTGGAAACACCATATATTTT
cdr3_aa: CASSLSLSGNTIYF

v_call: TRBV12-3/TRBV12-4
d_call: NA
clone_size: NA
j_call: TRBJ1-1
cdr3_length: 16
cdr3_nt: TGTGCCAGCAGCTACCGACAGACCACCATGAACACTGAAGCTTTCTTT
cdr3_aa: CASSYRQTTMNTEAFF

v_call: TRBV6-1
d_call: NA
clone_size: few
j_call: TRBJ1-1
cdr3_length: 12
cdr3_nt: TGTGCCAGCAGTGTTAGTGAGACTGAAGCTTTCTTT
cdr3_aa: CASSVSETEAFF

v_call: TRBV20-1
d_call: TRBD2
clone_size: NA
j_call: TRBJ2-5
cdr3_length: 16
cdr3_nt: TGCAGTGCTAGAGATCTGCGACTAGCGGGGGGTATGACCCAGTACTTC
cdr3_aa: CSARDLRLAGGMTQYF

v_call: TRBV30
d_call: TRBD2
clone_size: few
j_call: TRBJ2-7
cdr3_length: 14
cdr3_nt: TGTGCCTGGAGTTATAGCGGGGACTCCTACGAGCAGTACTTC
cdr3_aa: CAWSYSGDSYEQYF

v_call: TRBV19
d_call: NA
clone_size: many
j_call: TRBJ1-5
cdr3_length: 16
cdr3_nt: TGTGCCAGTAGCCGCCTAGATGGCGGTAGCAATCAGCCCCAGCATTTT
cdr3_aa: CASSRLDGGSNQPQHF

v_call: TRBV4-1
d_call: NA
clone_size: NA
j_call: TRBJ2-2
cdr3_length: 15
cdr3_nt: TGCGCCAGCAGCCCCTCGGAAGGTTTCGCCGGGGAGCTGTTTTTT
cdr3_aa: CASSPSEGFAGELFF

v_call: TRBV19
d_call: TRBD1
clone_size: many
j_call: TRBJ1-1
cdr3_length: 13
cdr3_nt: TGTGCCAGTACCGACAGGGGACCAATTGAAGCTTTCTTT
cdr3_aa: CASTDRGPIEAFF

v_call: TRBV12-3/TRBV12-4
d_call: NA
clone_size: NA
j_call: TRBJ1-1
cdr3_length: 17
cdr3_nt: TGTGCCAGCAGTTTGGTGCAGACCGAGTTGGGGGACACTGAAGCTTTCTTT
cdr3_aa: CASSLVQTELGDTEAFF

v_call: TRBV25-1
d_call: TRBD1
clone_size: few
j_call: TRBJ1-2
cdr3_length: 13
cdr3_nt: TGTGCCAGCAGTGAACCGGGGACAGATGGCTACACCTTC
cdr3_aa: CASSEPGTDGYTF

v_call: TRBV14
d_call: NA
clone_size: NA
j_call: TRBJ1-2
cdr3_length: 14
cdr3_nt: TGTGCCAGCAGCCAAGCCGGCAGTGGGTATGGCTACACCTTC
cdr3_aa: CASSQAGSGYGYTF

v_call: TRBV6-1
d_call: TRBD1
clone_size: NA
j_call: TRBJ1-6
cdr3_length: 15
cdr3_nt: TGTGCCAGCAGTCCCCGGACAGGGTTTAATTCACCCCTCCACTTT
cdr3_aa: CASSPRTGFNSPLHF

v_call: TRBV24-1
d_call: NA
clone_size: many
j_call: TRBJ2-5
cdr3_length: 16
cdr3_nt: TGTGCCACCAGTGATTTCAACAGGCTAAACCAAGAGACCCAGTACTTC
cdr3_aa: CATSDFNRLNQETQYF

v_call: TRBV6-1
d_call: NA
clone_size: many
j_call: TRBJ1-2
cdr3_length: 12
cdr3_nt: TGTGCCAGCAGTGAAAATCTCGGGGGCTACACCTTC
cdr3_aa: CASSENLGGYTF

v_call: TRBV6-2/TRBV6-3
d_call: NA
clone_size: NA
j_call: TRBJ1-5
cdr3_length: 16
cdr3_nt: TGTGCCAGCAGTCAATCTAAGGACAGCCGCAATCAGCCCCAGCATTTT
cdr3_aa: CASSQSKDSRNQPQHF

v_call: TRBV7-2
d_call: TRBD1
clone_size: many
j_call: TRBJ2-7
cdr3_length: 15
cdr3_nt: TGTGCCAGCAGCTTAGGGGCAGGGGGCCGCTACGAGCAGTACTTC
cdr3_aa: CASSLGAGGRYEQYF

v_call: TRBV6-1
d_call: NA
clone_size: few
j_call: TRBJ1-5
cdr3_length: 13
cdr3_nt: TGTGCCAGCAGTGAAATGAGTAATCAGCCCCAGCATTTT
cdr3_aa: CASSEMSNQPQHF

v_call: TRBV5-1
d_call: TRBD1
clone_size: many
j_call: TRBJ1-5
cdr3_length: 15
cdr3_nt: TGCGCCAGCAGACCAGGGACAGAAGGGAATCAGCCCCAGCATTTT
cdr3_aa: CASRPGTEGNQPQHF

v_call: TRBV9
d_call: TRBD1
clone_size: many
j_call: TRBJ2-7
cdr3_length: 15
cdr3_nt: TGTGCCAGCAGCCCAGCTGGACAGGGGGGCTACGAGCAGTACTTC
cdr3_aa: CASSPAGQGGYEQYF

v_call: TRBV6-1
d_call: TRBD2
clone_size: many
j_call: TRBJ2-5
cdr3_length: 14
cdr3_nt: TGTGCCAGCAGCCAAGGACTAGCGGGGGGATCCCAGTACTTC
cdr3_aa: CASSQGLAGGSQYF

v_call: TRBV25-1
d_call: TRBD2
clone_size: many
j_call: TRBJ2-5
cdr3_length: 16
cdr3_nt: TGTGCCAGCAGTGAATGGGGCGGGGGTAAGGAAGAGACCCAGTACTTC
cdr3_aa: CASSEWGGGKEETQYF

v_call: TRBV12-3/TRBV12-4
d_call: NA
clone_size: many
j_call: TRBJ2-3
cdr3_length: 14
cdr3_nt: TGTGCCAGCAGTTTCAGGACCCCCCCGGATACGCAGTATTTT
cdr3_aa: CASSFRTPPDTQYF